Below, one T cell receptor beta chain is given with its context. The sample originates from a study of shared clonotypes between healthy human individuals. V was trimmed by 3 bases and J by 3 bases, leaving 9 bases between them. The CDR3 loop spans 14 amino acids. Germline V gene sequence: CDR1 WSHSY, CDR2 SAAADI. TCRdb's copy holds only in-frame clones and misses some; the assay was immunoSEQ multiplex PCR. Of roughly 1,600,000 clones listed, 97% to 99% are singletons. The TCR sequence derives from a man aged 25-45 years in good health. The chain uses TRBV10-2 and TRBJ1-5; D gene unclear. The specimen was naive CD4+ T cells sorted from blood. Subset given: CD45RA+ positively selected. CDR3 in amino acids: CASSEFRYNQPQHF. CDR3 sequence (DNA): TGCGCCAGCAGTGAATTCCGATACAATCAGCCCCAGCATTTT.